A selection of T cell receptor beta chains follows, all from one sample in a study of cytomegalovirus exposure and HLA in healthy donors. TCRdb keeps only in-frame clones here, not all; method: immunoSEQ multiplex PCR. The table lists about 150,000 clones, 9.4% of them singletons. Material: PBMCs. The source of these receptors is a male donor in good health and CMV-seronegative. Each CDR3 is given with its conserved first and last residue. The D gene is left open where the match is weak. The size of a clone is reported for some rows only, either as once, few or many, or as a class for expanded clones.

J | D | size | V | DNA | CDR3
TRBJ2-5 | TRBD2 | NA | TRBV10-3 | TGTGCCGTCAGTAGCGGGGCATTCGCAGAGACCCAGTACTTC | CAVSSGAFAETQYF
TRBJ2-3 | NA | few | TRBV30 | TGTGCCTGGAGTGGATGGGGCGCGGAAGATACGCAGTATTTT | CAWSGWGAEDTQYF
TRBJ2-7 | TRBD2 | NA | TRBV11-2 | TGTGCCAGCAGTGCGGGAGGCTCCTACGAGCAGTACTTC | CASSAGGSYEQYF
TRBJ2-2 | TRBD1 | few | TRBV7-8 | TGTGCCAGCAGCCTCCCGACAGGGGGGACCACCGGGGAGCTGTTTTTT | CASSLPTGGTTGELFF
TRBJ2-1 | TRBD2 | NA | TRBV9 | TGTGCCAGCAGCCTAAGCGGGGGCAATGAGCAGTTCTTC | CASSLSGGNEQFF
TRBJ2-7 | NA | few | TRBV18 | TGTGCCAGCTCACCGGAGGGAGTCCACGAGCAGTACTTC | CASSPEGVHEQYF
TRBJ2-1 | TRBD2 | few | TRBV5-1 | TGCGCCAGCAGCAACGTAGCGGGCACTGAGCAGTTCTTC | CASSNVAGTEQFF
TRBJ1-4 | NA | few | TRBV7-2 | TGTGCCAGCAGCTTATCGCCCCCCACTTATGAAAAACTGTTTTTT | CASSLSPPTYEKLFF
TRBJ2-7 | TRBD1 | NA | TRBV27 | TGTGCCAGCAGTTTACGGAAGGTGGACAGGGACTACGAGCAGTACTTC | CASSLRKVDRDYEQYF
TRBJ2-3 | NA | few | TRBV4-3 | TGCGCCAGCAGCCACCTAGTCCCTCTCGCGGCTGGCACAGATACGCAGTATTTT | CASSHLVPLAAGTDTQYF
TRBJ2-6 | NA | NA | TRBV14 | TGTGCCAGCAGCCAAGAGATCGGAGTAAGGGGGGCCAACGTCCTGACTTTC | CASSQEIGVRGANVLTF
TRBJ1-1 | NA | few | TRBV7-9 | TGTGCCAGCAGCTTAGAGGCAGGGGCAAAGACTGAAGCTTTCTTT | CASSLEAGAKTEAFF
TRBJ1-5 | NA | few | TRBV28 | TGTGCCAGCAGTTTACCAGACAGGCAGAATCAGCCCCAGCATTTT | CASSLPDRQNQPQHF
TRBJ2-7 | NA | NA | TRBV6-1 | TGTGCCAGCAGTGAGACAGTTACGGCCCGCGAGCAGTACTTC | CASSETVTAREQYF
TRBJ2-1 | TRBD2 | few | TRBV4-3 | TGCGCCAGCAGCCCTGGGACTAGCGGGGGCCTTTACAATGAGCAGTTCTTC | CASSPGTSGGLYNEQFF
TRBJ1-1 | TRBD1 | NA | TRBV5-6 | TGTGCCAGCACCATCCGACAGGGCCAACTGAACACTGAAGCTTTCTTT | CASTIRQGQLNTEAFF
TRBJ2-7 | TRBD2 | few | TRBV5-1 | TGCGCCAGCAGCTTGTCTCTAGCGGGGCCATACGAGCAGTACTTC | CASSLSLAGPYEQYF
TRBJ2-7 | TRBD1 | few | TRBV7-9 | TGTGCCAGCAGCTCCAGTCCCAGGACAGGGGACTACGAGCAGTACTTC | CASSSSPRTGDYEQYF
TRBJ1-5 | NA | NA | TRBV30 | TGTGCCTGGAGTCCTAATTGGGGGGGTCAGCCCCAGCATTTT | CAWSPNWGGQPQHF
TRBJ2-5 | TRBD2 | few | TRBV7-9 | TGTGCCAGCAGCTCGGGACTAGCGAGTCAAGAGACCCAGTACTTC | CASSSGLASQETQYF
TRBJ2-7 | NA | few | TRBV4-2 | TGTGCCAGCAGCCAAGTCGGCTACGAGCAGTACTTC | CASSQVGYEQYF
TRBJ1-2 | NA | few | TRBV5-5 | TGTGCCAGCAGCTATCAGACAGGCGCTAACTATGGCTACACCTTC | CASSYQTGANYGYTF
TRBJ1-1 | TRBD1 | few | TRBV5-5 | TGTGCCAGCAGCCCTGGACAGGGGAACACTGAAGCTTTCTTT | CASSPGQGNTEAFF
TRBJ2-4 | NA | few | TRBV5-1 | TGCGCCAGCAGCAAGGGACACGGAAGGAACATTCAGTACTTC | CASSKGHGRNIQYF
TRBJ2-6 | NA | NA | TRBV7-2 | TGTGCCAGCAGCTCGCGAGGGAGAACCTCTGGGGCCAACGTCCTGACTTTC | CASSSRGRTSGANVLTF
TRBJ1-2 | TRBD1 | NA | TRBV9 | TGTGCCAGCAGCGTAGGGACAGGGCACCCCCTAATCTATGGCTACACCTTC | CASSVGTGHPLIYGYTF
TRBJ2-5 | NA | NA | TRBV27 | TGTGCCAGCTCGGGTGCGGGTGGAGAGACCCAGTACTTC | CASSGAGGETQYF
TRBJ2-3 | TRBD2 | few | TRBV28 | TGTGCCAGCAGTTCCGGGGGGGATACGCAGTATTTT | CASSSGGDTQYF
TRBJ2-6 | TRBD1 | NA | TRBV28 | TGTGCCAGCAGTTTATTTAGGGACAGGGGAACCCCTCTGGGGGCCAACGTCCTGACTTTC | CASSLFRDRGTPLGANVLTF
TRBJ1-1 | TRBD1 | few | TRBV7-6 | TGTGCCAGCAGCTTAGCTGGGGTCAAGACAGGGGCGAACACTGAAGCTTTCTTT | CASSLAGVKTGANTEAFF
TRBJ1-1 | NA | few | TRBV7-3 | TGTGCCAGCAGCCGTCAGAAGATGGACACTGAAGCTTTCTTT | CASSRQKMDTEAFF
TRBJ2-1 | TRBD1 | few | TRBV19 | TGTGCCAGTAGTATTTCAGGGGGCGCCGTCCATGAGCAGTTCTTC | CASSISGGAVHEQFF
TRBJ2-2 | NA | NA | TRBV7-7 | TGTGCTAGCAGCTTAGGTCCGGGCACCGGGGAGCTGTTTTTT | CASSLGPGTGELFF
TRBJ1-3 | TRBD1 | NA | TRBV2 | TGTGCCAGCAGCGGACAGGGTTCTAACACTGGAAACACCATATATTTT | CASSGQGSNTGNTIYF
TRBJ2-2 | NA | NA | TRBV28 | TGTGCCAGCAGTCCAACCGGGGAGCTGTTTTTT | CASSPTGELFF
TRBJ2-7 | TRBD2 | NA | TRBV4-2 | TGTGCCAGCAGCCGCTTGGAGCGGGAGAGGTACGAGCAGTACTTC | CASSRLERERYEQYF
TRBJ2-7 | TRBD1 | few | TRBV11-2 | TGTGCCAGCACCTTTTCGGGACAGACCTACGAGGAGCAGTACTTC | CASTFSGQTYEEQYF
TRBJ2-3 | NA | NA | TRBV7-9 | TGTGCCAGCAGCTTCGGGGGGCGCACAGATACGCAGTATTTT | CASSFGGRTDTQYF
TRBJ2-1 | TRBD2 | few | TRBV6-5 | TGTGCCAGCAGTTACTTTAGCGGGAGGAACTACAATGAGCAGTTCTTC | CASSYFSGRNYNEQFF
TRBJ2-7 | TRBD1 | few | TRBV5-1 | TGCGCCAGCAGCTTGTGGACAGGGGGGTCCTACGAGCAGTACTTC | CASSLWTGGSYEQYF
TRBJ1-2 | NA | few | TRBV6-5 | TGTGCCAGCAGTTACGGTGGGGCCAGGGGCTACACCTTC | CASSYGGARGYTF
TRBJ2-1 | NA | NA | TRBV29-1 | TGCAGCGTTGCCTCCGGGAGCTCCTACAATGAGCAGTTCTTC | CSVASGSSYNEQFF
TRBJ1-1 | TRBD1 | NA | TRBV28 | TGTGCCAGCAGTCTCTCATACAGGGGTTACGCTGAAGCTTTCTTT | CASSLSYRGYAEAFF
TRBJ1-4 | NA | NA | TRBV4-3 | TGCGCCAGCAGCCGACTGACAGGAGCTAATGAAAAACTGTTTTTT | CASSRLTGANEKLFF